Listed below are T cell receptor beta chains from one sample, sequenced in a study of shared clonotypes between healthy human individuals. Using immunoSEQ multiplex PCR, the repertoire was profiled, and TCRdb retains in-frame clones only, with some absent. The data contain fewer than 150,000 clones, approximately 70% of them singletons. Input material: memory CD8+ T cells sorted from blood. Receptors originate from a woman under 40 in good health. Both conserved end residues are part of each CDR3. The D gene is left open where the match is weak. The size entry is marked missing in some rows and otherwise reads once, few, many or a size class.

V,size,D,J,DNA,CDR3
TRBV5-8,-,-,TRBJ1-5,TGTGCCAGCAGCTTAGGGGTTTGGGTCGATCAGCCCCAGCATTTT,CASSLGVWVDQPQHF
TRBV5-1,-,TRBD2,TRBJ2-2,TGCGCCAGCAGCCGGGGGACTAGCGGGGCGAACACCGGGGAGCTGTTTTTT,CASSRGTSGANTGELFF
TRBV25-1,many,TRBD2,TRBJ2-5,TGTGCCAGCAGTGATACCGGGGCGGGAGGGAAACAAGAGACCCAGTACTTC,CASSDTGAGGKQETQYF
TRBV7-8,-,TRBD1,TRBJ2-6,TGTGCCAGCAGCCCGCGGACAGGCTCTGGGGCCAACGTCCTGACTTTC,CASSPRTGSGANVLTF
TRBV29-1,-,-,TRBJ1-2,TGCAGCGTTGAGTCGGTTGTTCCTATCAGCCTCGGGGCTGGCTACACCTTC,CSVESVVPISLGAGYTF
TRBV5-5,-,-,TRBJ1-1,TGTGCCAGCAGCTTTCTCCCGAACACTGAAGCTTTCTTT,CASSFLPNTEAFF
TRBV5-6,few,-,TRBJ2-1,TGTGCCAGCAGCCCCGGGTCCATGAGGGGTGAGCAGTTCTTC,CASSPGSMRGEQFF
TRBV10-1,many,-,TRBJ2-3,TGCGCCAGCAGTGAACGGGAGCCTACCACAGATACGCAGTATTTT,CASSEREPTTDTQYF
TRBV4-1,-,TRBD1,TRBJ1-1,TGCGCCAGCAGTCCTACGACAGGGGAGTACTCTGAAGCTTTCTTT,CASSPTTGEYSEAFF
TRBV7-2,-,TRBD2,TRBJ2-7,TGTGCCAGCAGCGATAGCGGGGGCCCCTCCTACGAGCAGTACTTC,CASSDSGGPSYEQYF
TRBV19,-,-,TRBJ1-1,TGTGCCAGTAGTATAGATCGAGTTTGGTCAGCTTCTATGAACACTGAAGCTTTCTTT,CASSIDRVWSASMNTEAFF
TRBV7-3,-,-,TRBJ2-7,TGTGCCAGCAGCTTATATCAGGGTTCCTCCTACGAGCAGTACTTC,CASSLYQGSSYEQYF
TRBV10-1,once,-,TRBJ1-1,TGCGCCAGCACCCAGGTAGGGGGGCTCCCCGGCCTGTTGATCTTT,CASTQVGGLPGLLIF
TRBV25-1,few,TRBD1,TRBJ2-3,TGTGCCAGCACCACTCCGGGACAGGGAGCAGATACGCAGTATTTT,CASTTPGQGADTQYF
TRBV28,-,TRBD2,TRBJ2-7,TGTGCCAGCAGTTCGCCCCGGGTAGCTAGCGGACTTTACGAGCAGTACTTC,CASSSPRVASGLYEQYF
TRBV10-3,-,-,TRBJ1-1,TGTGCCATCAGTGATGGTGGTACTACTGAAGCTTTCTTT,CAISDGGTTEAFF
TRBV28,-,TRBD1,TRBJ1-2,TGTGCCAGCAGTTTAGGCCCGGACAGGTTGGATAATGGCTACACCTTC,CASSLGPDRLDNGYTF
TRBV19,-,TRBD2,TRBJ2-7,TGTGCCAGTAGTATGGCACTAGCGGGAGTATACGAGCAGTACTTC,CASSMALAGVYEQYF
TRBV11-2,-,-,TRBJ2-1,TGTGCCAGCAGCTTATTCCCTGCCGTAGCTGAGCAGTTCTTC,CASSLFPAVAEQFF
TRBV6-6,few,TRBD2,TRBJ2-7,TGTGCCAGCAGTTACCTAGCGGGAGGGAAGTACGAGCAGTACTTC,CASSYLAGGKYEQYF
TRBV11-2,-,-,TRBJ2-7,TGTGCCAGCAGCCTCTTTAGCTCCTACGAGCAGTACTTC,CASSLFSSYEQYF
TRBV11-2,-,-,TRBJ2-7,TGTGCCAGCAGCCCTCGATCCCTCGGGACACCTTTTTACTACGAGCAGTACTTC,CASSPRSLGTPFYYEQYF
TRBV10-2,-,-,TRBJ2-6,TGCGCCAGCAGTGAACCCGGGGCTGGGGCCAACGTCCTGACTTTC,CASSEPGAGANVLTF
TRBV30,many,-,TRBJ1-2,TGTGCCTGGAGTTCCTTAGGAGGCTACACCTTC,CAWSSLGGYTF
TRBV2,medium-sized,-,TRBJ1-1,TGTGCCAGCAGTGTCGGTGAAGCTTTCTTT,CASSVGEAFF
TRBV4-2,-,TRBD2,TRBJ2-7,TGTGCCAGCAGCCCCGAAGAGCGGGAGTACGACGAGCAGTACTTC,CASSPEEREYDEQYF
TRBV10-3,-,-,TRBJ1-2,TGTGCCATCAGTGAGTTGATGAGGGGCGGGGGGCCCTCGATCTATGGCTACACCTTC,CAISELMRGGGPSIYGYTF
TRBV7-9,-,-,TRBJ2-1,TGTGCCAGCAGCTCTGGAGGGGGGCCCGCTCACAATGAGCAGTTCTTC,CASSSGGGPAHNEQFF
TRBV2,-,-,TRBJ2-5,TGTGCCAGCAGTGAGCGTAGGGAGACCCAGTACTTC,CASSERRETQYF
TRBV25-1,-,TRBD1,TRBJ1-4,TGTGCCAGCAGTGTCGCCGGGGGACAGGGGGGTGAAAAACTGTTTTTT,CASSVAGGQGGEKLFF
TRBV28,-,-,TRBJ1-2,TGTGCCAGCAGTTCCCGGGTCGGGGGACGGACATTCAACTATGGCTACACCTTC,CASSSRVGGRTFNYGYTF
TRBV6-1,-,TRBD2,TRBJ2-7,TGTGCCAGCAGTGATTGGGGGCTAGCGGGAGCCGAGCAGTACTTC,CASSDWGLAGAEQYF
TRBV7-9,-,-,TRBJ2-5,TGTGCCAGCAGCGCCCTCGTTGAGGGGGAATTGGAGACCCAGTACTTC,CASSALVEGELETQYF
TRBV5-6,-,-,TRBJ2-2,TGTGCCAGCAGCTTCGGCCTGACACTGCCTGTGAACACCGGGGAGCTGTTTTTT,CASSFGLTLPVNTGELFF
TRBV5-1,-,-,TRBJ1-2,TGCGCCAGCAGCCCAATGACAGAAGTAACTGGCTACACCTTC,CASSPMTEVTGYTF
TRBV6-8,-,TRBD2,TRBJ2-2,TGTGCCAGCAGGCAACCTTCTTCCGGGACTAGCGGGAGGGCCTTGGGGGAGCTGTTTTTT,CASRQPSSGTSGRALGELFF
TRBV5-1,-,-,TRBJ2-5,TGCGCCAGCAGCGCCAACCAAGAGACCCAGTACTTC,CASSANQETQYF
TRBV5-1,-,-,TRBJ2-7,TGCGCCAGCAGCTTGGTGGTTTTGGCAGGAGCGTTGGCAGTCGACGAGCAGTACTTC,CASSLVVLAGALAVDEQYF
TRBV6-1,many,-,TRBJ2-2,TGTGCCAGCAGTGGGGATAGCGCAGCCGGGGAGCTGTTTTTT,CASSGDSAAGELFF
TRBV9,few,-,TRBJ2-2,TGTGCCAGCACCCACGGGCGGGATAACACCGGGGAGCTGTTTTTT,CASTHGRDNTGELFF
TRBV10-1,once,-,TRBJ2-7,TGCGCCAGCAGTGACTCGTACGAGCAGTACTTC,CASSDSYEQYF
TRBV10-2,-,-,TRBJ2-7,TGCGCCAGCAGACCCGGGGGACCGAGCTCCTACGAGCAGTACTTC,CASRPGGPSSYEQYF
TRBV28,-,TRBD1,TRBJ2-7,TGTGCCAGCAGTCTTCATCCAGGGGGCTCTTTCGAGCAGTACTTC,CASSLHPGGSFEQYF
TRBV29-1,few,-,TRBJ2-1,TGCAGCGTTGGACAGAGCTACAATGAGCAGTTCTTC,CSVGQSYNEQFF
TRBV27,-,TRBD1,TRBJ2-7,TGTGCCAGCAGTATAACGGACAGGGAAGAGCAGTACTTC,CASSITDREEQYF
TRBV7-9,-,TRBD2,TRBJ2-1,TGTGCCAGCAGCTCCTCCCCGGGGGGGTTCAATGAGCAGTTCTTC,CASSSSPGGFNEQFF
TRBV7-6,-,TRBD1,TRBJ1-3,TGTGCCAGCAGCTTAACAGGGGAGAGTAACACCATATATTTT,CASSLTGESNTIYF
TRBV10-3,-,TRBD2,TRBJ2-7,TGTGCCATCAGTGTTGGACTAGCGGGCCAATACGAGCAGTACTTC,CAISVGLAGQYEQYF
TRBV10-3,-,-,TRBJ2-7,TGTGCCATCAGGGCATCTGAGAGGCTGCGGGACGAGCAGTACTTC,CAIRASERLRDEQYF
TRBV6-6,few,-,TRBJ2-1,TGTGCCAGCAGTTACTCGGGGTGGGATGAGCAGTTCTTC,CASSYSGWDEQFF
TRBV25-1,many,-,TRBJ2-3,TGTGCCAGTCTCCAGGGTCCAGATACGCAGTATTTT,CASLQGPDTQYF
TRBV7-2,-,-,TRBJ2-2,TGTGCCAGCAGCACCTCGACTAGGAACACCGGGGAGCTGTTTTTT,CASSTSTRNTGELFF
TRBV6-1,-,-,TRBJ1-1,TGTGCCAGCAGTGTTGTCCAGGGGCCTGAAGCTTTCTTT,CASSVVQGPEAFF
TRBV2,few,-,TRBJ1-5,TGTGCCAGCGCTACAGGGAGGAATCAGCCCCAGCATTTT,CASATGRNQPQHF